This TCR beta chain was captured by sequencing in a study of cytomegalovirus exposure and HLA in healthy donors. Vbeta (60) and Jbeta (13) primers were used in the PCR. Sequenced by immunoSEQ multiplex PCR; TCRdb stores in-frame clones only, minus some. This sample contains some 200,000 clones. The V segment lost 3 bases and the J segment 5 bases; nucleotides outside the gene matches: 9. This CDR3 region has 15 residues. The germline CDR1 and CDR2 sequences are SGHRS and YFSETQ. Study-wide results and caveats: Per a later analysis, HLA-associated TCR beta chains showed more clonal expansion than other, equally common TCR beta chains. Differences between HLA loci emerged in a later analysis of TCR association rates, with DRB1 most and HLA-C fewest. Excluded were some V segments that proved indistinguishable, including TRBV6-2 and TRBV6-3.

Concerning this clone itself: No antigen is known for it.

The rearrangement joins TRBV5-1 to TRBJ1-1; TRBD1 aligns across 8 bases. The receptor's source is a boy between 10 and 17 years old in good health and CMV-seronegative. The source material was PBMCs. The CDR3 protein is CASSWNRGKGTEAFF. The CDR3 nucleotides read TGCGCCAGCAGCTGGAACAGGGGGAAGGGTACTGAAGCTTTCTTT.